This is a list of T cell receptor beta chains from one sample in a study of blood T cell repertoires in COVID-19. Here immunoSEQ multiplex PCR was the method, and the copy in TCRdb shows in-frame clones only, minus some. The sample holds fewer than 250,000 clones, about 85% seen once. The sample taken for sequencing was peripheral blood. These receptors all come from a man between 60 and 70 years old with COVID-19, enrolled during active disease. The CDR3 runs from the conserved cysteine through the conserved F or W. D genes are given only for firm matches. Size is omitted from some rows. Given values are once, few, many or a class for expanded clones.

j_call v_call clone_size d_call cdr3_nt cdr3_aa
TRBJ1-5 TRBV6-1 . TRBD1 TGTGCCAGCAGTGAAGGAGGAGGGGACAGGAGGGGTCAGCCCCAGCATTTT CASSEGGGDRRGQPQHF
TRBJ1-3 TRBV2 . TRBD1 TGTGCCAGCCTCGGAACAGGGGGGACTGGAAACACCATATATTTT CASLGTGGTGNTIYF
TRBJ1-1 TRBV7-2 . . TGTGCCAGCAGTTCGTGGGGGCTCTCAGCTTTCTTT CASSSWGLSAFF
TRBJ2-1 TRBV11-3 . TRBD1 TGTGCCAGCAGCTCCCGGACAACAGGGGGATTTAGAGAGCAGTTCTTC CASSSRTTGGFREQFF
TRBJ1-4 TRBV12-5 . . TGTGCTAGTGGCCCGGGAGGGGCAGGAACTAATGAAAAACTGTTTTTT CASGPGGAGTNEKLFF
TRBJ1-2 TRBV6-8 . TRBD1 TGTGCCAGCAGTTTACAGGGGAGGTATGGCTACACCTTC CASSLQGRYGYTF
TRBJ2-1 TRBV2 once TRBD2 TGTGCCAGCAGTGGGTTAGCGGGAGGGCCTGAAAATGAGCAGTTCTTC CASSGLAGGPENEQFF
TRBJ1-4 TRBV5-6 . . TGTGCCAGCAGATGGGGGGGAAGTGAAAAACTGTTTTTT CASRWGGSEKLFF
TRBJ2-7 TRBV4-1 . TRBD2 TGCGCCAGCAGCCAAGGTCGGGGGGTCTCCTACGAGCAGTACTTC CASSQGRGVSYEQYF
TRBJ2-3 TRBV9 . TRBD2 TGTGCCAGCAGCGCGACCGGGACTAGCGTCCCAGATACGCAGTATTTT CASSATGTSVPDTQYF
TRBJ2-5 TRBV28 . . TGTGCCAGCAGTTTAACCCCCTCTCGGGGGACCCAGTACTTC CASSLTPSRGTQYF
TRBJ1-2 TRBV6-5 . TRBD1 TGTGCCAGCAGTCGGGACAGGGTGGATGGCTACACCTTC CASSRDRVDGYTF
TRBJ2-7 TRBV18 once . TGTGCCAGCTCACCACCAGGGACTTCCTACGAGCAGTACTTC CASSPPGTSYEQYF